These 3 T cell receptor beta chains share one sample of origin, sequenced in a study of T cell changes during pregnancy in multiple sclerosis. The repertoire was sequenced with immunoSEQ multiplex PCR; TCRdb's copy has only in-frame clones and lacks some. The sample includes some 110,000 clones, under 95% of them seen just once. Sequenced material: peripheral blood, taken before pregnancy. These receptors originate from a female donor with multiple sclerosis, enrolled in a pregnancy study.

The chain couples TRBV12-5 to TRBJ2-1; TRBD2 matches 12 bases. Per the germline V gene, CDR1 is LGHNT and CDR2 is FRNRAP. The CDR3 contains 15 residues. Trimming cost V 5 bases and J 12 bases; bases outside gene matches: 11. The CDR3: CASGLPGLAGIAQFF. The CDR3 bases are TGTGCTAGTGGTCTCCCCGGACTAGCGGGGATCGCGCAGTTCTTC. Supplemented by reference TRBV12-5 and TRBJ2-1, the full variable domain reads DARVTQTPRHKVTEMGQEVTMRCQPILGHNTVFWYRQTMMQGLELLAYFRNRAPLDDSGMPKDRFSAEMPDATLATLKIQPSEPRDSAVYFCASGLPGLAGIAQFFGPGTRLTVL.

V and J are TRBV5-1 and TRBJ1-1, with 9 bases aligning to TRBD1. V lost 3 bases, J lost 3 bases, and 15 bases stayed unmatched. The CDR3 totals 18 residues. Germline values: CDR1 SGHRS, CDR2 YFSETQ. Here the CDR3 DNA reads TGCGCCAGCAGCTCCTTCGGGACAGGGAAGGGGGTCGACACTGAAGCTTTCTTT. This translates into CASSSFGTGKGVDTEAFF.

The V and J genes are TRBV5-4 and TRBJ2-7, with D unresolved. CDR1 and CDR2 (germline): SGHNT, YYREEE (reference sequence). The CDR3 extends over 13 amino acids. The V gene lost 4 bases and the J gene lost 6 bases, with 14 bases spanning the gap. As DNA, the CDR3 is TGTGCCAGCAGCGTTCCCGCTAATAGCGAGCAGTACTTC. This codes for CASSVPANSEQYF.